The clone carrying this T cell receptor (beta chain) has a count of ten or more. Its specificity is not known. This entry is derived from a study of spatial heterogeneity in lung cancer. About the study: Detection consistently yielded more beta chains than alpha chains. Study-wide findings and caveats: Mutation counts in tumors were tracked by counts of expanded intratumoral alpha and beta TCRs.

TCRdb reprocessed the 5' RACE reads via MiXCR and lists one record per CDR3 protein. The sample has 18,000 or so distinct CDR3 sequences; roughly 5.8% are singletons. Time point here: sample taken at primary tumor resection. Researchers sequenced whole RNA taken from tumor, nontumor lung or frozen PBMC without sorting. Trimming took off 4 bases at V and 5 bases at J, with 6 bases between the two ends. CDR1 SGHRS and CDR2 YFSETQ come from the germline V gene. The CDR3 loop spans 11 amino acids. The V gene is TRBV5-1, the J gene TRBJ2-5; a weak D match, TRBD1 (5 bases). This receptor was identified in a female donor with early-stage non-small cell lung cancer. The sequenced sample was lung tumor tissue, obtained at surgery. DNA of the CDR3: TGCGCCAGCAGCAAGGGGGAGACCCAGTACTTC. Translation: CASSKGETQYF.